This paragraph reports one T cell receptor beta chain. The sample is drawn from a study of blood T cell repertoires in COVID-19. Across the study: PBMCs, B-cell-depleted T cells, or T cells were the source of the cDNA or gDNA that made up the material.

Repertoires were generated with immunoSEQ multiplex PCR, while TCRdb's copy carries only in-frame clones and drops some. The profile covers about 160,000 clones, with 90% appearing a single time and about a sixth taken by the ten largest. This CDR3 region has 11 residues. V lost 5 bases, J lost 2 bases, and 3 bases lay in between. CDR1 and CDR2 (germline): SGHTA, FQGNSA. The chain is built from TRBV7-2 and TRBJ1-2; D is unresolved. Sequences were obtained from peripheral blood. This receptor was identified in a man in his 60s with active or convalescent COVID-19. For the CDR3, the DNA is TGTGCCAGCAGCCAGAACTATGGCTACACCTTC. Its protein is CASSQNYGYTF.